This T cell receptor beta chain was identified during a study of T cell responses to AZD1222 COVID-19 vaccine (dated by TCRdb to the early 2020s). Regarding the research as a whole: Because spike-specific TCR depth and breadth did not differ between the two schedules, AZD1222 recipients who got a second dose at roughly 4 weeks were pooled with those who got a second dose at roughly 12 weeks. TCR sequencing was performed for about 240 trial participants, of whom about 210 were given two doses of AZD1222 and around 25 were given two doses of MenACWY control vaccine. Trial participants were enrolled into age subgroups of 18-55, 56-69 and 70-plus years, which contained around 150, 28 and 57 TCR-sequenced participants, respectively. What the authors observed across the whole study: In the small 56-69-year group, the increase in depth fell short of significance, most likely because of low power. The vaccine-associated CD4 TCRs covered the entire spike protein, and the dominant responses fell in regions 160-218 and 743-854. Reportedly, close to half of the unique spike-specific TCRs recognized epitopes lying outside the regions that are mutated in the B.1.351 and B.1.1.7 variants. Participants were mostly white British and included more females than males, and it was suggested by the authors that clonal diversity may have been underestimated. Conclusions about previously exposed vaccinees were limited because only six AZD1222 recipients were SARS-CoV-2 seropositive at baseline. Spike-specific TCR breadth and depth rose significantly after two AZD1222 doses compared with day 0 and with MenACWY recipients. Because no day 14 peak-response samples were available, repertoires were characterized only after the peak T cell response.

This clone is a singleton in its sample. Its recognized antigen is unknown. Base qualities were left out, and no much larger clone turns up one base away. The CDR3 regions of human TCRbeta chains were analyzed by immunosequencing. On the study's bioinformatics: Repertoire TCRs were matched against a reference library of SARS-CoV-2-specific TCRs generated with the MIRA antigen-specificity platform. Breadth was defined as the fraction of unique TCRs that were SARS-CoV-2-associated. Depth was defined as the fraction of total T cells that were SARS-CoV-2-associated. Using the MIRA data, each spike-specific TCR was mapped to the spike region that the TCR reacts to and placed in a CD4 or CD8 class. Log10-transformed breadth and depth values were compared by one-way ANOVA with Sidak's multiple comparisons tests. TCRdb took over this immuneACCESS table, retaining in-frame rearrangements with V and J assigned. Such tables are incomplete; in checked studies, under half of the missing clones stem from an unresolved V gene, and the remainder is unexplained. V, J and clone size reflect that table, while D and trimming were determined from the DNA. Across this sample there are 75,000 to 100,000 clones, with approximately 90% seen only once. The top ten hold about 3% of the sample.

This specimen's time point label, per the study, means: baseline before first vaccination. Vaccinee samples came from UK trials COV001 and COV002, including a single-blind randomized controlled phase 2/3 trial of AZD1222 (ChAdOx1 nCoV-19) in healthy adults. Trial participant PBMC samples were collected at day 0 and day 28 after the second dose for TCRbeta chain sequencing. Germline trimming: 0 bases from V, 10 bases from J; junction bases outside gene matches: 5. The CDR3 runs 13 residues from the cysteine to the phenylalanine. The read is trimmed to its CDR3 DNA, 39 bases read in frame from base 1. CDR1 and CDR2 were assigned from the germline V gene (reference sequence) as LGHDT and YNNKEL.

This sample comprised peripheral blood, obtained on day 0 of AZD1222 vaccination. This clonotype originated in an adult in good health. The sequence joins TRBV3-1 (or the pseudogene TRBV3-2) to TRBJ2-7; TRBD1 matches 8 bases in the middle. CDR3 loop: CASSQESDRGQYF. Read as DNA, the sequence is TGTGCCAGCAGCCAAGAAAGCGACAGGGGCCAGTACTTC.